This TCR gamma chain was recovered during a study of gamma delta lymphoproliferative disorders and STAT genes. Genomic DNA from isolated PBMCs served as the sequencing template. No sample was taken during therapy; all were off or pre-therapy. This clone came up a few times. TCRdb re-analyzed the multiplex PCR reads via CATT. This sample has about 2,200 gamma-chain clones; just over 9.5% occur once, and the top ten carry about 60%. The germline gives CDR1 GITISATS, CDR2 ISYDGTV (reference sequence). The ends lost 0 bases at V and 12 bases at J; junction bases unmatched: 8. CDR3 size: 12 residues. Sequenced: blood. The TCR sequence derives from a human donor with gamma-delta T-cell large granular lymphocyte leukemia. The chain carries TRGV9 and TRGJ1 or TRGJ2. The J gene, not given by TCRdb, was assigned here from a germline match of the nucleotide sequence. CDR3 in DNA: TGTGCCTTGTGGGAGGTGCAAGTGGGGAAACTCTTT. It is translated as CALWEVQVGKLF.